The present entry profiles one TCR beta chain with its context. Germline values: CDR1 KGHSH, CDR2 LQKENI. The CDR3 runs to 16 residues. V shed 3 bases and J 4 bases; nucleotides not matched to a gene: 8. The sample comes from a study of cytomegalovirus exposure and HLA in healthy donors. Vbeta (60) and Jbeta (13) primers were used in the PCR. The repertoire was sequenced with immunoSEQ multiplex PCR; TCRdb's copy has only in-frame clones and lacks some. The table lists around 190,000 clones, around three quarters of them singletons. The V and J genes are TRBV18 and TRBJ1-4; 7 bases are shared with TRBD1. This TCR was recovered from a man aged 30 to 45 in good health and CMV-seronegative. Sequencing was done on a sample of PBMCs. CDR3 nucleotide sequence: TGTGCCAGCTCACCGGTGGCAGGGGGAGGTAATGAAAAACTGTTTTTT. Translated: CASSPVAGGGNEKLFF.